The present TCR beta chain was sequenced within a study of T cells in Graves' hyperthyroidism and ophthalmopathy. Template material for amplifying TCR beta CDR3 regions consisted of RNA transcripts. The TCR CDR3 was amplified in a first-round RT-PCR using the HTBI primer set. TCRdb recomputed calls from the multiplex PCR reads with MiXCR, one row per CDR3 protein. The profile covers 400,000 to 550,000 distinct CDR3 sequences, with roughly a quarter appearing a single time and approximately 11% taken by the ten largest. This clonotype has at least ten counts. The CDR3 contains 17 residues. V lost 5 bases to trimming and J lost 4 bases; unmatched junction nucleotides: 14. Germline V gene data show CDR1 as MNHEY and CDR2 as SMNVEV (reference sequence). Ophthalmopathy patients had Clinical Activity Score at least 3, NOSPECS grade at least 4, duration under 3 months.

Sequences were obtained from blood. The chain uses TRBV27 and TRBJ1-3; the match to TRBD1 covers 7 bases. The sequence derives from a woman aged 25-40 years with Graves' ophthalmopathy. CDR3 sequence: CASSTYRDSLSGNTIYF. For the CDR3, the DNA is TGTGCCAGCAGTACATACCGGGACAGCCTCTCGGGAAACACCATATATTTT.